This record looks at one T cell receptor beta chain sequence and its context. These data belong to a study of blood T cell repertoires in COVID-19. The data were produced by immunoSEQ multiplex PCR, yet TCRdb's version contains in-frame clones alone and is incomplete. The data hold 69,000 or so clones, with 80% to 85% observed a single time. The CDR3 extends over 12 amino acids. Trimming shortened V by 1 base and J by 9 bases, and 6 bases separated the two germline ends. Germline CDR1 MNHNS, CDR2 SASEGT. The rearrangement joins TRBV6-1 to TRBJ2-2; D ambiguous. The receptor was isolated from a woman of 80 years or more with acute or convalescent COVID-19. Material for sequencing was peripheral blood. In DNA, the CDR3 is TGTGCCAGCAGTGAAGATTTTAGGGAGCTGTTTTTT. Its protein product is CASSEDFRELFF.